The sample holds a few counts of the clone carrying this TCR beta chain. Its antigen is still unknown. TCRdb passed the 5' RACE reads through MiXCR, listing each CDR3 protein once. Among a few hundred thousand distinct CDR3 sequences listed, approximately 9.6% were seen once. Trimming cost V 10 bases and J 6 bases, with 18 bases left between them. CDR1 and CDR2 (germline): MDHEN, SYDVKM. The CDR3 runs 13 residues. This entry belongs to a study of identical twins. Study-level results: A lower insertion count was a feature of abundant cord blood beta clonotypes, with no such feature in memory repertoires. Weaker excess twin sharing was seen among beta out-of-frame sequences.

In addition, the sample was reused for a study of yellow fever vaccine responses in identical twins. Per that paper: In identical twins, vaccine T cell responses appeared partly shared and partly individual.

The chain links TRBV28 to TRBJ1-1, with D perhaps TRBD1 (5 bases). Material: PBMCs. This clonotype was obtained from a woman younger than 35 in good health. For the CDR3, the DNA is TGTGCCACTTGGGACGCTGAGGTCGCTGAAGCTTTCTTT. Its protein is CATWDAEVAEAFF.